These 31 T cell receptor beta chains were sequenced from one sample in a study of T cells in Graves' hyperthyroidism and ophthalmopathy. Amplified TCR beta CDR3 regions came from RNA transcripts. The HTBI primer set drove a first-round RT-PCR of the TCR CDR3. TCRdb reprocessed the multiplex PCR reads with MiXCR, giving one entry per CDR3 protein. The sample lists about 510,000 distinct CDR3 sequences, about 14% occurring once. Sequencing used blood. All receptors derive from a woman in her forties with Graves' hyperthyroidism.

Ten or more counts support this clonotype. J is TRBJ1-2 and V is TRBV12-3 or TRBV12-4; 8 bases are shared with TRBD1. J lost 4 bases, V lost 6 bases, and 7 bases had no gene match. This CDR3 spans 14 amino acids. This CDR3 reads CASSTGTGVYGYTF. The CDR3 DNA reads as TGTGCCAGCAGCACGGGGACAGGTGTCTATGGCTACACCTTC.

The V gene is TRBV4-1, the J gene TRBJ2-4; D is undetermined. The CDR3 spans 17 residues. The V and J ends lost 1 base and 1 base respectively, with 14 bases between them. Per germline, CDR1 MGHRA and CDR2 YSYEKL. The CDR3 spells CASSQGVAELAKNIQYF. The CDR3 DNA reads as TGCGCCAGCAGCCAAGGCGTGGCGGAGCTGGCCAAAAACATTCAGTACTTC.

This clonotype was picked up many times. The chain carries TRBV27 and TRBJ2-7; D gene uncertain. CDR1 is MNHEY and CDR2 is SMNVEV in the germline V gene (reference sequence). V was clipped by 3 bases and J by 4 bases, with 10 bases between them. This CDR3 is built from 13 residues. CDR3 sequence reads: CASSFPPTYEQYF. As DNA, the CDR3 is TGTGCCAGCAGTTTTCCCCCGACGTACGAGCAGTACTTC.

Only a few counts were recorded for this clonotype. V gene TRBV7-9 combines with J gene TRBJ2-7; the D is unclear. Looked up from germline, CDR1 is SEHNR and CDR2 is FQNEAQ (reference sequence). This CDR3 is built from 12 residues. Trimming pared 11 bases from V and 0 bases from J, leaving 11 bases between. The CDR3 DNA follows: TGTGCCCTAGGGTCGAGCTCCTACGAGCAGTACTTC. Its translation is CALGSSSYEQYF.

This clonotype was detected only a few times. The chain employs TRBV10-3 and TRBJ2-4; D is perhaps TRBD2 (5 bases). There are 17 residues in the CDR3. V was shortened by 0 bases and J by 0 bases, with 12 bases between the two germline ends. Germline V gene sequence: CDR1 ENHRY, CDR2 SYGVKD. The chain's CDR3 is CAISESGLSLAKNIQYF. CDR3 sequence (DNA): TGTGCCATCAGTGAGTCTGGACTGTCACTAGCCAAAAACATTCAGTACTTC.

This clonotype has a count of ten or more. This chain joins TRBV6-2 or TRBV6-3 and TRBJ2-7, with D perhaps given as TRBD1 or TRBD2 (6 bases each). The length of the CDR3 is 14 residues. The ends were cut back, 6 bases at V and 1 base at J, with 13 bases in the middle. Germline V lookup: CDR1 MNHEY, CDR2 SVGEGT. The CDR3 region has the DNA TGTGCCAGCAGCTGGGGGGCCGGGTCCTACGAGCAGTACTTC. It codes for CASSWGAGSYEQYF.

This clonotype was seen a few times. The chain carries TRBV25-1 and TRBJ2-5; possibly TRBD1 or TRBD2 for D (6 bases each). The germline gives CDR1 MGHDK, CDR2 SYGVNS. This CDR3 has 13 residues. With 7 bases removed from V and 5 bases from J, the gap between germline ends came to 14 bases. CDR3 protein: CASKEGGLETQYF. The CDR3 coding sequence is TGTGCCAGCAAGGAGGGGGGATTGGAGACCCAGTACTTC.

In this sample, this clonotype turned up a few times. The chain employs TRBV9 and TRBJ1-5; D not resolved. The CDR3 is made up of 15 amino acids. Per germline, CDR1 SGDLS and CDR2 YYNGEE. The ends were cut back, 0 bases at V and 6 bases at J, with 13 bases in the middle. CDR3: CASSVGVGSGQPQHF. CDR3 in DNA: TGTGCCAGCAGCGTAGGGGTAGGGAGCGGTCAGCCCCAGCATTTT.

This clonotype was observed a handful of times. The rearrangement joins TRBV6-1 to TRBJ1-1; TRBD1 agrees at 7 bases. The CDR3 extends over 12 amino acids. V was clipped by 5 bases and J by 6 bases; unmatched bases: 3. CDR1 is MNHNS, CDR2 SASEGT, per germline. CDR3 residues: CASSLGQSEAFF. The CDR3 DNA follows: TGTGCCAGCAGTTTGGGACAGTCTGAAGCTTTCTTT.

This clonotype was counted ten times or more. This chain links TRBV5-1 with TRBJ2-5; 8 bases are a match to TRBD2. The CDR3 has 16 residues. Losses at the gene ends were 4 bases for V and 5 bases for J; bases not matched to a gene: 13. Germline CDR1 is SGHRS and CDR2 is YFSETQ. The CDR3, as DNA: TGCGCCAGCAGCAAAAACAGCGGGAGAGGATTGGAGACCCAGTACTTC. Translated: CASSKNSGRGLETQYF.

This clonotype came up many times. The V and J genes are TRBV6-1 and TRBJ2-2; possibly TRBD1 or TRBD2 for D (5 bases each). V lost 5 bases and J lost 5, with 18 bases in between. The CDR3 spans 16 residues. Germline V gene sequence: CDR1 MNHNS, CDR2 SASEGT. In DNA, the CDR3 is TGTGCCAGCAGTCTCTCCGGGACCCTGGCTACCGGGGAGCTGTTTTTT. Translated, it gives CASSLSGTLATGELFF.

The chain couples TRBV24-1 to TRBJ2-2, with TRBD2 matching over 11 bases. Trimming cost V 4 bases and J 5 bases; bases outside gene matches: 2. Per germline, CDR1 KGHDR and CDR2 SFDVKD. This CDR3 has 15 residues. Here the CDR3 reads CATSDLAGGTGELFF. The CDR3 DNA is TGTGCCACCAGTGACTTAGCGGGAGGGACCGGGGAGCTGTTTTTT.

This clonotype was counted many times. The chain links TRBV28 to TRBJ2-1; TRBD2 aligns across 9 bases. The CDR3 consists of 15 residues. Trimming removed 7 bases from V and 3 bases from J; junction bases left unmatched: 7. Germline loops: CDR1 MDHEN, CDR2 SYDVKM. This CDR3 is CASTLAGILYNEQFF. CDR3 DNA: TGTGCCAGCACCCTAGCGGGGATCCTCTACAATGAGCAGTTCTTC.

Only a few counts were recorded for this clonotype. The chain couples TRBV30 to TRBJ2-3; 7 bases agree with TRBD1. V lost 3 bases, J lost 6 bases, and 9 bases stayed unmatched. The CDR3 has 14 amino acids. CDR1 is GTSNPN and CDR2 is SVGIG in the germline V gene (reference sequence). The CDR3 coding sequence is TGTGCCTGGAGATCTCAGGGGGTCGGGGATACGCAGTATTTT. The encoded protein is CAWRSQGVGDTQYF.

There are a few counts of this clonotype. The V and J genes are TRBV7-9 and TRBJ2-5; the D is unclear. The CDR3 spans 15 residues. CDR1 is SEHNR and CDR2 is FQNEAQ in the germline V gene (reference sequence). V lost 5 bases to trimming and J lost 2 bases, with 15 bases between them. The CDR3 is CASSPTKGPQETQYF. Written as DNA, the CDR3 is TGTGCCAGCAGCCCCACTAAGGGCCCGCAAGAGACCCAGTACTTC.

This clonotype was picked up many times. The chain combines TRBV20-1 with TRBJ2-7, with TRBD2 matching 11 bases. V gave up 0 bases and J gave up 1 base; unmatched junction bases: 5. CDR1 is DFQATT, CDR2 SNEGSKA, per germline (reference sequence). CDR3 length equals 16 residues. CDR3 nucleotides: TGCAGTGCTAGAGATTCAAGACTAGCGGGGTCCTACGAGCAGTACTTC. Residues: CSARDSRLAGSYEQYF.

The rearrangement uses TRBV6-1 and TRBJ1-1, with 7 bases that match TRBD1. Per germline, CDR1 MNHNS and CDR2 SASEGT. This CDR3 is built from 15 residues. Trimming cost V 7 bases and J 4 bases; bases outside gene matches: 12. CDR3 DNA sequence: TGTGCCAGCATCCGGACAGGAATAATGAGCACTGAAGCTTTCTTT. Translating gives CASIRTGIMSTEAFF.

This chain connects TRBV7-9 to TRBJ2-1, with unresolved D. Germline V gives CDR1 SEHNR, CDR2 FQNEAQ (reference sequence). Trimming stripped 5 bases from V and 6 bases from J, with 17 bases between. The CDR3 length is 15 residues. The CDR3 loop reads CASSLKADTSNEQFF. The CDR3 DNA reads TGTGCCAGCAGCCTAAAGGCCGATACCTCCAATGAGCAGTTCTTC.

This clonotype was found a few times. The chain employs TRBV27 and TRBJ2-2, with 8 bases matching TRBD1. The CDR3 is 14 amino acids. Germline trimming cut 5 bases from V and 6 bases from J; bases unmatched to any gene: 5. CDR1 MNHEY and CDR2 SMNVEV come from the germline V gene (reference sequence). This CDR3 reads CASSTRTGSGELFF. CDR3 in DNA: TGTGCCAGCAGTACCAGGACAGGGTCCGGGGAGCTGTTTTTT.

This clonotype occurred many times. This rearrangement joins TRBV24-1 to TRBJ2-7, with D tentatively TRBD1 (5 bases). The V end was cut by 9 bases, the J end by 8 bases, with 25 bases between. The V gene's germline CDR1 is KGHDR and CDR2 SFDVKD. The CDR3 has 15 residues. The CDR3 here is CATFVRTSLSYKQYF. The CDR3, as DNA: TGTGCCACCTTTGTCCGGACAAGCCTATCTTATAAGCAGTACTTC.

This clonotype has only a few counts. V usage is TRBV6-1 and J usage is TRBJ1-1, with D hard to call. The germline V and J ends were trimmed by 3 bases and 6 bases, with 11 bases remaining between them. CDR1 MNHNS and CDR2 SASEGT come from the germline V gene. This CDR3 region has 13 residues. CDR3 nucleotides: TGTGCCAGCAGTGATGGGAGAGTGGCTGAAGCTTTCTTT. Its translation is CASSDGRVAEAFF.

This clonotype was found many times. This chain joins TRBV10-2 and TRBJ2-5, with D perhaps given as TRBD1 or TRBD2 (5 bases each). The germline gives CDR1 WSHSY, CDR2 SAAADI. This CDR3 region has 15 residues. V was trimmed by 3 bases and J by 2 bases, leaving 13 bases between them. CDR3 region: CASSEGAGGQETQYF. The CDR3 nucleotides read TGCGCCAGCAGTGAAGGGGCGGGCGGTCAAGAGACCCAGTACTTC.

This clonotype appeared many times. The chain has TRBV12-3 or TRBV12-4 and TRBJ2-7; possibly TRBD2 for D (5 bases). V dropped 7 bases and J dropped 3 bases, with 16 bases sitting between them. The CDR3 length is 14 residues. CDR3 protein: CASMISEGNYEQYF. CDR3 in DNA: TGTGCCAGCATGATTAGCGAAGGGAACTACGAGCAGTACTTC.

This clonotype came up many times. The genes are TRBV7-3 and TRBJ2-5; 11 bases map to TRBD2. The CDR3 covers 17 residues. Per the germline V gene, CDR1 is SGHTA and CDR2 is FQGTGA. V dropped 5 bases and J dropped 1; count of bases not matched to a gene: 9. The CDR3 loop is CASSRPPGLAVQETQYF. DNA of the CDR3: TGTGCCAGCAGCCGACCCCCGGGACTAGCGGTCCAAGAGACCCAGTACTTC.

This clonotype was seen more than once but under ten times. V gene TRBV5-1 combines with J gene TRBJ2-3; D is unresolved. There are 14 residues in the CDR3. With 5 bases removed from V and 2 bases from J, the gap between germline ends came to 12 bases. Germline V gives CDR1 SGHRS, CDR2 YFSETQ. CDR3 in DNA: TGCGCCAGCAGAATGGTCGCCCCCACAGATACGCAGTATTTT. It codes for CASRMVAPTDTQYF.

In its sample, this clonotype was seen many times. The rearrangement uses TRBV11-1 and TRBJ1-3, with D uncertain. The CDR3 consists of 15 residues. Deletions cut 3 bases from V and 0 bases from J, with 9 bases between. Germline V gene sequence: CDR1 SGHAT, CDR2 FQDESV (reference sequence). In nucleotides, the CDR3 is TGTGCCAGCAGCTTCTCCGACATCTCTGGAAACACCATATATTTT. Its protein product is CASSFSDISGNTIYF.

The chain employs TRBV4-1 and TRBJ2-7; tentatively, D is TRBD2 (6 bases). V was cut by 4 bases and J by 6 bases, with 13 bases left in between. The CDR3 is made up of 13 amino acids. Germline CDR1 MGHRA, CDR2 YSYEKL. As DNA, the CDR3 is TGCGCCAGCAGCCCGGGTAGCGGATTCGAGCAGTACTTC. It translates to CASSPGSGFEQYF.

This clonotype was recorded at least ten times. The chain is built from TRBV28 and TRBJ2-3; D gene uncertain. V shed 3 bases and J shed 4 bases, with 17 bases lying between them. Germline values: CDR1 MDHEN, CDR2 SYDVKM. The CDR3 has 16 amino acids. CDR3 sequence: CASSFPGTVVPDTQYF. CDR3 nucleotide sequence: TGTGCCAGCAGTTTCCCGGGTACGGTGGTCCCAGATACGCAGTATTTT.

Ten or more counts support this clonotype. V gene TRBV11-2 combines with J gene TRBJ1-1; 9 bases map to TRBD1. The CDR3 runs 16 residues. CDR1 and CDR2 from the germline V gene are SGHAT and FQNNGV. The J segment lost 7 bases and the V segment lost 2 bases, leaving 11 bases of the junction unmatched. CDR3 nucleotides: TGTGCCAGCAGCTTACCCGCCGGGACAGGGCTTAATGAAGCTTTCTTT. It encodes CASSLPAGTGLNEAFF.

This clonotype has just a few counts. CDR3 DNA: TGTGCCAGCAGCCAATTCGGACAGGGCCGTAAGGAAGCTTTCTTT. Encoded protein: CASSQFGQGRKEAFF. V and J are TRBV4-2 and TRBJ1-1; 8 bases match TRBD1. The CDR3 length is 15 residues. V dropped 2 bases and J dropped 8; count of bases not matched to a gene: 10. Looked up from germline, CDR1 is LGHNA and CDR2 is YNFKEQ.

This clonotype was counted ten times or more. The V call is TRBV12-3 or TRBV12-4, the J call TRBJ2-3; tentative D call: TRBD1 (6 bases). The ends were cut back, 4 bases at V and 3 bases at J, with 14 bases in the middle. CDR3 length: 15 residues. CDR3: CASSSSYRETDTQYF. CDR3 coding DNA: TGTGCCAGCAGTTCCTCCTACAGGGAAACAGATACGCAGTATTTT.